The rows below give T cell receptor beta chains drawn from one sample of a study of blood T cell repertoires in COVID-19. Libraries were prepared by immunoSEQ multiplex PCR; TCRdb keeps only in-frame clonotypes and omits some of them. The profile shows 110,000 or so clones, approximately 85% of them singletons. Sequencing used peripheral blood. The receptors were gathered from a woman aged 60-70 years with COVID-19, enrolled during active disease. Both conserved end residues are trimmed from each CDR3.

V	J	CDR3
TRBV30	TRBJ1-4	AWRGAGGEKLF
TRBV6-5	TRBJ1-5	ASSFGQVSNQPQH
TRBV13	TRBJ2-3	ASSLEPSDLGATDTQY
TRBV9	TRBJ1-3	ANPGGPEIGNTIY
TRBV7-3	TRBJ1-1	ASSTAAGDTEAF
TRBV28	TRBJ1-1	ASSFPRGKAF
TRBV28	TRBJ2-2	ASSLGLFTGELF
TRBV10-3	TRBJ1-1	ASSSPGQNAF
TRBV6-5	TRBJ1-2	ASHTPGHLYGYT
TRBV6-5	TRBJ2-2	ASSYGGGGESGELF
TRBV2	TRBJ1-2	ASSARTGYGYT
TRBV18	TRBJ2-7	ASSPGTGERYEQY
TRBV11-3	TRBJ1-5	ASSLEGGWNQPQH
TRBV19	TRBJ1-5	ASSTRQVGQPQH
TRBV7-2	TRBJ2-3	ASSLGLAGGSTDTQY
TRBV5-1	TRBJ1-2	ASSLAADLNYGYT
TRBV6-5	TRBJ2-1	ASHRARGHEQF
TRBV24-1	TRBJ2-2	ATASGNTGELF
TRBV6-5	TRBJ2-7	ASSYGRGEYEQY
TRBV7-2	TRBJ1-2	ASSLDVSELYGYT
TRBV9	TRBJ1-3	ASSREGSGNTIY
TRBV4-1	TRBJ1-2	ASSRGQGADYGYT
TRBV19	TRBJ1-4	ASSWGRGSEKLF
TRBV2	TRBJ1-2	ASIRGQGDYYGYT
TRBV18	TRBJ2-1	ASSPAAGGIYNEQF
TRBV5-1	TRBJ2-5	ASSSSGGALAQY
TRBV20-1	TRBJ2-7	SASPSGDTDYEQY
TRBV29-1	TRBJ1-4	SVARTGGFEKLF
TRBV2	TRBJ1-2	ASTPRHTPRYGYT
TRBV6-5	TRBJ2-1	ASSYSGSSYNEQF
TRBV18	TRBJ1-1	ASSPIPAGTGGERTEAF
TRBV18	TRBJ1-1	ASTPQAKGRTEAF
TRBV9	TRBJ1-2	ASSARGQPLFNYGYT
TRBV2	TRBJ2-7	ASTSGWGYEQY
TRBV5-1	TRBJ1-4	ASSLEGFPVNEKLF
TRBV7-2	TRBJ1-5	ASSLQGNQPQH
TRBV7-8	TRBJ1-4	ASSLAYGSEGEKLF
TRBV7-9	TRBJ1-2	ASSKGQVPYGYT
TRBV25-1	TRBJ1-1	ASSRTGTITEAF
TRBV7-2	TRBJ2-1	ASSFSVYNEQF
TRBV6-1	TRBJ1-5	ASSEHTVYQPQH
TRBV7-3	TRBJ2-1	ASSHGQGEYNEQF
TRBV27	TRBJ2-2	ASSLSSFTGELF
TRBV5-5	TRBJ1-1	ASSLAPGPSAEAF
TRBV6-5	TRBJ2-4	ASRVAGPPSVQY
TRBV6-1	TRBJ2-1	ASSEDNINNEQF
TRBV19	TRBJ1-2	ASSALGGQVVNYGYT
TRBV29-1	TRBJ1-1	SVSSPSRTEAF
TRBV27	TRBJ2-2	ASTTLRLNTGELF
TRBV27	TRBJ2-3	ASSYSGATDTQY
TRBV9	TRBJ2-2	ASSLFTGELF
TRBV5-1	TRBJ2-1	ASSLVQGNEQF
TRBV13	TRBJ1-2	ASRRGPGGYT
TRBV3-1/TRBV3-2	TRBJ2-1	ASSQVAGGYNEQF
TRBV7-2	TRBJ2-7	ASSLAGFYEQY
TRBV5-6	TRBJ1-1	ASSLLTGWMNTEAF
TRBV6-5	TRBJ2-7	ASRTGDSDEQY
TRBV3-1/TRBV3-2	TRBJ2-7	ASSHLGDRGSEQY
TRBV11-2	TRBJ2-5	ASSLAPGWRETQY
TRBV4-1	TRBJ1-2	ASSQDPQRQGNYGYT